Reported below is one TCR beta chain. The data were obtained in a study of blood T cell repertoires in COVID-19. Study-wide context: The United States, Italy and Spain were the sources of the acute and convalescent COVID-19 samples. Nucleic acid was either cDNA or gDNA, and it came from T cells, B-cell-depleted T cells, or PBMCs.

The V gene end was trimmed by 6 bases and the J gene end by 7 bases; junction bases not matched to a gene: 11. Germline CDR1 reads SQVTM; CDR2 reads ANQGSEA. This CDR3 is 13 amino acids long. Original analysis: Reference gene primers were amplified, and this amplification served to estimate nucleated cell counts. Repertoires were generated with immunoSEQ multiplex PCR, while TCRdb's copy carries only in-frame clones and drops some. The V and J calls and clone size were taken over from that table, and D and trimming were inferred from the DNA. This table has more than 25,000 clones, around 89% appearing once.

Sequencing used peripheral blood. The receptor was isolated from a woman in her thirties or forties with active or convalescent COVID-19. The V and J genes are TRBV29-1 and TRBJ2-7; 8 positions match TRBD1. CDR3 sequence reads: CSVGTGGVGEQYF. The DNA for the CDR3 is TGCAGCGTGGGGACAGGAGGCGTCGGGGAGCAGTACTTC.